The rows below give T cell receptor beta chains drawn from one sample of a study of blood T cell repertoires in COVID-19. Data came from immunoSEQ multiplex PCR; TCRdb stores just in-frame clones and leaves some out. The sample carries some 400,000 clones, roughly 90% recorded once. Sample: PBMCs or T cells enriched from blood (not recorded which). All receptors come from a woman in her 40s who had been exposed to COVID-19. The conserved cysteine and the conserved F or W are not part of the CDR3 here. Fields, in order: clone size, V gene, J gene, CDR3 protein. Some rows have no size entry. The others give once, few or many, or a class for an expanded clone.

abundance: -; v_gene: TRBV6-5; j_gene: TRBJ1-5; CDR3aa: ASRKGDQPQH
abundance: -; v_gene: TRBV2; j_gene: TRBJ2-2; CDR3aa: AVRDRRSTGELF
abundance: -; v_gene: TRBV12-3/TRBV12-4; j_gene: TRBJ2-7; CDR3aa: ASSLSGEQY
abundance: few; v_gene: TRBV4-3; j_gene: TRBJ2-1; CDR3aa: ASSQDGLAGTNEQF
abundance: -; v_gene: TRBV19; j_gene: TRBJ2-2; CDR3aa: ASSLAGVESGELF
abundance: once; v_gene: TRBV6-5; j_gene: TRBJ2-3; CDR3aa: ASSYSEGVSTDTQY
abundance: -; v_gene: TRBV30; j_gene: TRBJ1-1; CDR3aa: AWRSKSLGGEAF
abundance: -; v_gene: TRBV10-1; j_gene: TRBJ2-3; CDR3aa: ASSEGLAGMNTDTQY
abundance: -; v_gene: TRBV15; j_gene: TRBJ2-2; CDR3aa: ATSRDGRTTGELF
abundance: -; v_gene: TRBV15; j_gene: TRBJ2-1; CDR3aa: ATSRGSSARSYNEQF
abundance: -; v_gene: TRBV10-3; j_gene: TRBJ1-6; CDR3aa: AISETGGKNSPLH
abundance: -; v_gene: TRBV24-1; j_gene: TRBJ2-3; CDR3aa: ATSGSGGAIDTQY
abundance: -; v_gene: TRBV2; j_gene: TRBJ1-4; CDR3aa: ASTRDRGRTNEKLF
abundance: -; v_gene: TRBV6-6; j_gene: TRBJ1-5; CDR3aa: ASSLRGQAALVRSNQPQH
abundance: -; v_gene: TRBV4-1; j_gene: TRBJ1-5; CDR3aa: ASSQSGTGGSQPQH
abundance: -; v_gene: TRBV2; j_gene: TRBJ2-2; CDR3aa: ASRALNTGELF
abundance: -; v_gene: TRBV6-5; j_gene: TRBJ1-1; CDR3aa: ASRPIGTAASI
abundance: -; v_gene: TRBV7-3; j_gene: TRBJ2-2; CDR3aa: ASSVNSGLGELF
abundance: -; v_gene: TRBV7-8; j_gene: TRBJ1-5; CDR3aa: ASSFPRLGQPQH
abundance: -; v_gene: TRBV3-1/TRBV3-2; j_gene: TRBJ1-2; CDR3aa: ASSHSDLANYGYT
abundance: -; v_gene: TRBV6-5; j_gene: TRBJ1-2; CDR3aa: ASSYQDRGRYGYT
abundance: -; v_gene: TRBV18; j_gene: TRBJ1-5; CDR3aa: ASSVVGGSGNQPQH
abundance: -; v_gene: TRBV29-1; j_gene: TRBJ2-1; CDR3aa: SVPGLAGNEQF
abundance: -; v_gene: TRBV6-1; j_gene: TRBJ2-5; CDR3aa: ASSDPGTGRGTQY
abundance: -; v_gene: TRBV24-1; j_gene: TRBJ2-1; CDR3aa: ATSDPGGNEQF
abundance: -; v_gene: TRBV2; j_gene: TRBJ2-3; CDR3aa: ASSERRLGY
abundance: -; v_gene: TRBV5-4; j_gene: TRBJ1-2; CDR3aa: ASISGGAYGYT
abundance: -; v_gene: TRBV10-1; j_gene: TRBJ2-3; CDR3aa: ASSAGSTSTDTQY
abundance: -; v_gene: TRBV11-2; j_gene: TRBJ1-4; CDR3aa: ASTLTQAPNEKLF
abundance: once; v_gene: TRBV12-5; j_gene: TRBJ1-1; CDR3aa: ASGLQNTEAF
abundance: -; v_gene: TRBV5-6; j_gene: TRBJ1-2; CDR3aa: ASSFQGARGYT
abundance: -; v_gene: TRBV24-1; j_gene: TRBJ2-5; CDR3aa: ATSGYSGRLGVETQY
abundance: -; v_gene: TRBV7-2; j_gene: TRBJ1-2; CDR3aa: ASSSRGMGYGYT
abundance: -; v_gene: TRBV5-6; j_gene: TRBJ1-1; CDR3aa: ASSFVATENTEAF
abundance: once; v_gene: TRBV5-6; j_gene: TRBJ2-1; CDR3aa: ASSLSNNEQF
abundance: once; v_gene: TRBV30; j_gene: TRBJ2-1; CDR3aa: AWSHSYNEQF
abundance: -; v_gene: TRBV6-5; j_gene: TRBJ2-6; CDR3aa: ASKLRGFGANVLT
abundance: -; v_gene: TRBV30; j_gene: TRBJ1-2; CDR3aa: AWKTGTGISYGYT
abundance: -; v_gene: TRBV7-8; j_gene: TRBJ1-2; CDR3aa: ASSFRQGLHGYT
abundance: -; v_gene: TRBV3-1/TRBV3-2; j_gene: TRBJ1-5; CDR3aa: ASSPTGTGRNQPQH
abundance: -; v_gene: TRBV30; j_gene: TRBJ1-2; CDR3aa: AWSVRRGGYT
abundance: -; v_gene: TRBV19; j_gene: TRBJ2-1; CDR3aa: ASRRDRGLLEQF
abundance: -; v_gene: TRBV27; j_gene: TRBJ1-6; CDR3aa: ASRIGQGTANSPLH
abundance: -; v_gene: TRBV2; j_gene: TRBJ1-6; CDR3aa: ASSVQREGSPLH
abundance: -; v_gene: TRBV7-2; j_gene: TRBJ1-4; CDR3aa: ASSLTDRTGEKLF
abundance: -; v_gene: TRBV30; j_gene: TRBJ1-2; CDR3aa: AWSPGQGPNYGYT
abundance: few; v_gene: TRBV5-1; j_gene: TRBJ2-2; CDR3aa: ASRFGHTNTGELF
abundance: -; v_gene: TRBV10-2; j_gene: TRBJ2-2; CDR3aa: ASKSIRTRAGELF
abundance: -; v_gene: TRBV5-1; j_gene: TRBJ1-2; CDR3aa: ASSPEIGGRIYGYT
abundance: -; v_gene: TRBV6-1; j_gene: TRBJ2-1; CDR3aa: ASSSPGQIINEQF
abundance: -; v_gene: TRBV24-1; j_gene: TRBJ1-1; CDR3aa: ATSMGSVNTEAF
abundance: -; v_gene: TRBV5-1; j_gene: TRBJ2-2; CDR3aa: ASRSGTSGGELF
abundance: -; v_gene: TRBV19; j_gene: TRBJ1-1; CDR3aa: ASSGRKAF
abundance: -; v_gene: TRBV15; j_gene: TRBJ1-2; CDR3aa: ATSSGAGGRDGYT